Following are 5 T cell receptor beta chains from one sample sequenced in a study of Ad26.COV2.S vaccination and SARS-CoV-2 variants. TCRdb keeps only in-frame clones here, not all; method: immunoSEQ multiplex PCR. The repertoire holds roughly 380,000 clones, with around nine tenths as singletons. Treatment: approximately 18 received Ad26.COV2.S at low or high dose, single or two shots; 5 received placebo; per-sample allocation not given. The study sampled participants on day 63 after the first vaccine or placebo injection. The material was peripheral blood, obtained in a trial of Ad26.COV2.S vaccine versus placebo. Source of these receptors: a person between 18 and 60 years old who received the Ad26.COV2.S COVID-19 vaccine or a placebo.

CDR3: CAISESKSGGGAETQYF. The CDR3 bases are TGTGCCATCAGTGAGTCGAAGTCTGGCGGGGGGGCAGAGACCCAGTACTTC. The genes are TRBV10-3 and TRBJ2-5, with TRBD2 matching 9 bases. The germline gives CDR1 ENHRY, CDR2 SYGVKD. This CDR3 region has 17 residues. Trimming removed 0 bases from V and 4 bases from J; junction bases left unmatched: 9.

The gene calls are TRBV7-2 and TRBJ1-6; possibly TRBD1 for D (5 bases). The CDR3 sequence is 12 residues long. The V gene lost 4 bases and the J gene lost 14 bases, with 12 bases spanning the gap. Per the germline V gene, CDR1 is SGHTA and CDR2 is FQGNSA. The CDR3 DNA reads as TGTGCCAGCAGCTCGTTCGGGGGGGCCCTCCACTTT. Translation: CASSSFGGALHF. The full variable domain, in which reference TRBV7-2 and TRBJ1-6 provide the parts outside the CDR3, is GAGVSQSPSNKVTEKGKDVELRCDPISGHTALYWYRQSLGQGLEFLIYFQGNSAPDKSGLPSDRFSAERTGGSVSTLTIQRTQQEDSAVYLCASSSFGGALHFGNGTRLTVT.

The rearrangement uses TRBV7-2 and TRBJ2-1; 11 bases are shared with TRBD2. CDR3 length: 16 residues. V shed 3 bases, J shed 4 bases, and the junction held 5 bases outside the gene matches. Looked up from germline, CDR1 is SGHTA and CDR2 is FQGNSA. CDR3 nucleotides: TGTGCCAGCAGCTTGGCTAGCGGGGGGCCTTACAATGAGCAGTTCTTC. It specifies CASSLASGGPYNEQFF.

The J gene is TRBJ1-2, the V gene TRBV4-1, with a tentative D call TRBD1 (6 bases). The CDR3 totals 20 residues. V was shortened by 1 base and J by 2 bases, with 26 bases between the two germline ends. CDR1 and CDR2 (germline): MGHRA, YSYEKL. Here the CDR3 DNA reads TGCGCCAGCAGCCAAGCCGGGGGCCGTTGGTCCCCTGAATTGAACTATGGCTACACCTTC. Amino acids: CASSQAGGRWSPELNYGYTF.

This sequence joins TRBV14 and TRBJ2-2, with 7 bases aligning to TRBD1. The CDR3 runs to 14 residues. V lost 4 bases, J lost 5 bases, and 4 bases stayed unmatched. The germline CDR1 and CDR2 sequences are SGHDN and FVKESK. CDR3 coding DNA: TGTGCCAGCAGCCTGACAGGGCCGACCGGGGAGCTGTTTTTT. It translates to CASSLTGPTGELFF.